The T cell receptor (beta chain) described here comes from a study of T cells expressing NK-cell markers. This CDR3 is 16 amino acids long. Germline V gene data show CDR1 as KGHSH and CDR2 as LQKENI. For each CDR3 protein, TCRdb gives one entry from its re-call of the 5' RACE reads, without DNA. Its clone listing holds about 260,000 distinct CDR3 sequences. Sequences were obtained from blood T cells: a sorted CD56 or NKG2C T cell subset, CD4+ or CD8+ T cells, or bulk PBMC T cells (not recorded which). The chain has TRBV18 and TRBJ2-1. This clonotype originated in a woman aged 18-69 years in good health. The CDR3 here is CASSPPDRRSYNEQFF.